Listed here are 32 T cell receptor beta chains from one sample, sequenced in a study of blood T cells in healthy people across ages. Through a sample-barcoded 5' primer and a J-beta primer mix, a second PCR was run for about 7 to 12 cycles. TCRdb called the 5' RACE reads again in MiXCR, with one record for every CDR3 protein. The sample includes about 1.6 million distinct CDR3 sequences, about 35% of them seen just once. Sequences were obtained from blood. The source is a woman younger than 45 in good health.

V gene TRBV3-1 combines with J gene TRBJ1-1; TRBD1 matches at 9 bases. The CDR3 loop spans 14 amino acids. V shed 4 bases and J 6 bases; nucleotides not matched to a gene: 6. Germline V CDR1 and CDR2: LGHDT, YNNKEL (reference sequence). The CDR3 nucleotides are TGTGCCAGCAGCCTCGGGACAGGGAGCGCTGAAGCTTTCTTT. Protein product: CASSLGTGSAEAFF.

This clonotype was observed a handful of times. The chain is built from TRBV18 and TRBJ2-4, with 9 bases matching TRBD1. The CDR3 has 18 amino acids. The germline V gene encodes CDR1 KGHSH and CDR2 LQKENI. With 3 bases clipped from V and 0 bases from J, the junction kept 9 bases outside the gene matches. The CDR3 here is CASSPSPGQGLAKNIQYF. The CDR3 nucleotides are TGTGCCAGCTCACCCAGTCCCGGACAGGGGTTAGCCAAAAACATTCAGTACTTC.

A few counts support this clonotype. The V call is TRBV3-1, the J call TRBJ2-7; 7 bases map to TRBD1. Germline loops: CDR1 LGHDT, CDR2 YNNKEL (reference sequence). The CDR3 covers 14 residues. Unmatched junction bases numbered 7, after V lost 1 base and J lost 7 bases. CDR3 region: CASSQVMQGEEQYF. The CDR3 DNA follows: TGTGCCAGCAGCCAAGTAATGCAGGGGGAAGAGCAGTACTTC.

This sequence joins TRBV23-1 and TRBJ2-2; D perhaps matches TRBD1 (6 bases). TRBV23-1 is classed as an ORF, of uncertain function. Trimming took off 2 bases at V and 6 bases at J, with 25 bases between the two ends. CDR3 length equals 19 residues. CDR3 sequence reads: CASSQKNHLGGVFAGELFF. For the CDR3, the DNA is TGCGCCAGCAGTCAAAAAAACCACTTAGGGGGAGTTTTCGCCGGGGAGCTGTTTTTT.

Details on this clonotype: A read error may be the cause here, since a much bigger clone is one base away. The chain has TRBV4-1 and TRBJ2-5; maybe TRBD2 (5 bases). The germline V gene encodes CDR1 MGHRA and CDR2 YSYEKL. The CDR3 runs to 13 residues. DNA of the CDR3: TGCACCACGGGAAGAGCGGCACAAGAGACCCAGTACTTC. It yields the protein CTTGRAAQETQYF.

The CDR3, as DNA: TGTGCCAGCAGCCGACTAGTACCCCGTGAGCAGTTCTTC. Protein: CASSRLVPREQFF. The chain carries TRBV7-2 and TRBJ2-1; TRBD2 might be the D (6 bases). Germline V gene data show CDR1 as SGHTA and CDR2 as FQGNSA. Trimming left V 5 bases short and J 9 bases short, with 14 bases between. The CDR3 consists of 13 residues.

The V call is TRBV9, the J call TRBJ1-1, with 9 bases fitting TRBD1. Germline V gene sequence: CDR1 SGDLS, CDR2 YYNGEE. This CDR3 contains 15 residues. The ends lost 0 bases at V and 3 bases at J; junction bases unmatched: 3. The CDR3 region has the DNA TGTGCCAGCAGCGTAGAGGGACAGGGATACACTGAAGCTTTCTTT. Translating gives CASSVEGQGYTEAFF.

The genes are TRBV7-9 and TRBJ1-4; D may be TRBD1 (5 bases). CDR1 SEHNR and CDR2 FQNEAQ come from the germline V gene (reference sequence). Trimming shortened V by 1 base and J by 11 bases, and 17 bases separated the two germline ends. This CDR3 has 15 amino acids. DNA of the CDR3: TGTGCCAGCAGCTTAGTCGGGACCACGGGGCATAAACTGTTTTTT. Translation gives CASSLVGTTGHKLFF.

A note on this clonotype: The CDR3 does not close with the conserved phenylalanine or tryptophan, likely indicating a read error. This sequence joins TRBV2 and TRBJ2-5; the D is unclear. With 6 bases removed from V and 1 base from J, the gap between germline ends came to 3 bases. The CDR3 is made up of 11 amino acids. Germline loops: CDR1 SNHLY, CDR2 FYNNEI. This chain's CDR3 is CASRGQETQYL. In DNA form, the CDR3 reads TGTGCCAGCAGGGGCCAAGAGACCCAGTACCTC.

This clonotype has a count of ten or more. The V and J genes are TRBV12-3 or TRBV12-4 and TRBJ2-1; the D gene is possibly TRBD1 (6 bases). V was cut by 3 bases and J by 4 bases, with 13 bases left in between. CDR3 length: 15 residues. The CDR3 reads CASSFEGGSYNEQFF. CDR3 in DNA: TGTGCCAGCAGTTTTGAAGGGGGTTCATACAATGAGCAGTTCTTC.

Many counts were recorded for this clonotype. Written as DNA, the CDR3 is TGCAGCGCTGGCACGGAGTTCTCCTACGAGCAGTACTTC. Residues: CSAGTEFSYEQYF. The V gene is TRBV29-1, the J gene TRBJ2-7; D call uncertain. The length of the CDR3 is 13 residues. Trimming left V 7 bases short and J 0 bases short, with 13 bases between. In germline, CDR1 is SQVTM, CDR2 ANQGSEA.

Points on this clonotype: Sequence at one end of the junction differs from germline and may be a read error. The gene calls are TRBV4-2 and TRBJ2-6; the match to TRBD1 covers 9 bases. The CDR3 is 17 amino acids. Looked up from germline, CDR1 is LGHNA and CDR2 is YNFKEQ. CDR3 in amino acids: CASNPAGQGIWASVLTF. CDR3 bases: TGTGCCAGCAATCCCGCGGGACAGGGTATTTGGGCCAGCGTCCTGACTTTC.

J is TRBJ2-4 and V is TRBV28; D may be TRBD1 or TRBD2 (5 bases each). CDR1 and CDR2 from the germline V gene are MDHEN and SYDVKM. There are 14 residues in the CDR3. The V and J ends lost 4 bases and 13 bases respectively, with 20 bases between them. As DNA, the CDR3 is TGTGCCAGCAGTTATGGGACGGGGTATGCGGAGCAGTACTTC. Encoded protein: CASSYGTGYAEQYF.

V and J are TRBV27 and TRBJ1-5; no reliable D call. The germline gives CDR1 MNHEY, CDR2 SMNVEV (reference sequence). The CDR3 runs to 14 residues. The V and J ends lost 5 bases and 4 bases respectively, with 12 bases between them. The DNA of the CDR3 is TGTGCCAGCAGTATCTTCGGACTTAATCAGCCCCAGCATTTT. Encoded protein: CASSIFGLNQPQHF.

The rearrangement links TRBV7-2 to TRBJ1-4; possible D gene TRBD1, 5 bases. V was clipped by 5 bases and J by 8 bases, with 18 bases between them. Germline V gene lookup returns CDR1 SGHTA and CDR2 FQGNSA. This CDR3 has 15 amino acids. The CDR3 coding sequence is TGTGCCAGCAGCCCTTTTGGGGCCCGCACGGAAAAACTGTTTTTT. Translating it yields CASSPFGARTEKLFF.

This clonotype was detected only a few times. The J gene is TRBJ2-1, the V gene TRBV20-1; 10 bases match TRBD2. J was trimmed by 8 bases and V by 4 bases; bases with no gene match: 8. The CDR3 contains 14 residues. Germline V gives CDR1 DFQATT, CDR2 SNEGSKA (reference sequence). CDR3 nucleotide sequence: TGCAGTGCTAAAGCGGGAGGGCCTAAGGATGAGCAGTTCTTC. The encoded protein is CSAKAGGPKDEQFF.

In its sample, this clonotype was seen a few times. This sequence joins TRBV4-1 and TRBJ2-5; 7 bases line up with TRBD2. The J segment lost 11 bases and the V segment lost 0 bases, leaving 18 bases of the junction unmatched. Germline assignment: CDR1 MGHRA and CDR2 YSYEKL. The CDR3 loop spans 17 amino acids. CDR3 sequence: CASSQDRASGGYNEQYF. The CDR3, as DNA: TGCGCCAGCAGCCAAGATAGGGCTAGCGGCGGTTATAATGAGCAGTACTTC.

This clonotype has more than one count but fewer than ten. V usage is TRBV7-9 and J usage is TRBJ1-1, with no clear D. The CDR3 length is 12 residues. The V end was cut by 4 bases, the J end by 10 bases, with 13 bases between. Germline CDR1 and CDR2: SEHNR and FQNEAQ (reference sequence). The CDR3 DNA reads TGTGCCAGCAGCTCCACAGTGGGAGGAGCTTTCTTT. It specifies CASSSTVGGAFF. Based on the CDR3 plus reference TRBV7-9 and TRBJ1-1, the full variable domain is DTGVSQNPRHKITKRGQNVTFRCDPISEHNRLYWYRQTLGQGPEFLTYFQNEAQLEKSRLLSDRFSAERPKGSFSTLEIQRTEQGDSAMYLCASSSTVGGAFFGQGTRLTVV.

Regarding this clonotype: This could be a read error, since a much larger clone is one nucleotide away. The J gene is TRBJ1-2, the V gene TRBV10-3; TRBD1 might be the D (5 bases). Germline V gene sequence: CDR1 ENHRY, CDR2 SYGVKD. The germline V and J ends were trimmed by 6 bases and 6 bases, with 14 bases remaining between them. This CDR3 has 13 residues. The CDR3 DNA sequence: TGTGCCATCAGGGCCGGGACGTTGGATGGCTACACCTTC. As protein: CAIRAGTLDGYTF.

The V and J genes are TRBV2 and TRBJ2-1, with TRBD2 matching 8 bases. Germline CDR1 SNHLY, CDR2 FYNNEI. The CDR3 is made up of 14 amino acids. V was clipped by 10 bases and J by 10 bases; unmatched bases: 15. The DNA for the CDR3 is TGTGCCACCAGCAGAGGGGCGGGAGGTTCAGAGCAGTTCTTC. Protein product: CATSRGAGGSEQFF.

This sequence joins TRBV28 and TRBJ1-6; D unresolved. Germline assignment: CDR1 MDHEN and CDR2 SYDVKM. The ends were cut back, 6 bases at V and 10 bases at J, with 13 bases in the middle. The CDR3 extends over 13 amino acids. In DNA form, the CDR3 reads TGTGCCAGCAGGACCATGGGGTGGTCACCCCTCCACTTT. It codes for CASRTMGWSPLHF.

The CDR3 DNA reads as TGTGCCAGCACCGATCCGGGAGGGGCTACTCCAGATACGCAGTATTTT. Encoded protein: CASTDPGGATPDTQYF. V is TRBV3-1 and J is TRBJ2-3; 8 bases agree with TRBD2. The J segment lost 4 bases and the V segment lost 7 bases, leaving 13 bases of the junction unmatched. Germline V gene sequence: CDR1 LGHDT, CDR2 YNNKEL (reference sequence). The CDR3 length is 16 residues.

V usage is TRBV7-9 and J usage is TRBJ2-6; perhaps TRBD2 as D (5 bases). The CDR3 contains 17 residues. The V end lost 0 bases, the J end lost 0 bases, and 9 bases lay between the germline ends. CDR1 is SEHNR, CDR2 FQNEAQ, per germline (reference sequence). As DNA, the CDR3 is TGTGCCAGCAGCTTAGCAATAGGGAGCTCTGGGGCCAACGTCCTGACTTTC. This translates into CASSLAIGSSGANVLTF.

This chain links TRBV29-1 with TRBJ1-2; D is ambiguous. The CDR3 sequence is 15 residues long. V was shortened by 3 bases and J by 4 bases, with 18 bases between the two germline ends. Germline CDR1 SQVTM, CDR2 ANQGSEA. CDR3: CSVDRRRGSSYGYTF. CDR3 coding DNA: TGCAGCGTTGATCGCCGGAGAGGGAGTTCCTATGGCTACACCTTC.

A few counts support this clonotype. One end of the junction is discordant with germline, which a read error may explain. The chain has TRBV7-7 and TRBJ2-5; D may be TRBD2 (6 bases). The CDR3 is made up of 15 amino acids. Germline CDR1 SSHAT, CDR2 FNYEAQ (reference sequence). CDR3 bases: TGTGCTAGCAGCTCGGGGAGGACCTCCCAAGAGACCCAGTACTTC. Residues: CASSSGRTSQETQYF.

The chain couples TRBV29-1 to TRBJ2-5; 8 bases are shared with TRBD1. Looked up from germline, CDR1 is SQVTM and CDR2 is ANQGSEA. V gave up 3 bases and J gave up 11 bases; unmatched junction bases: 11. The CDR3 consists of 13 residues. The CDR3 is CSVEARGLFQQYF. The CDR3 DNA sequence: TGCAGCGTTGAGGCCAGGGGGCTTTTTCAGCAGTACTTC. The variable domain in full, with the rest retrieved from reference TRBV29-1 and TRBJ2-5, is SAVISQKPSRDICQRGTSLTIQCQVDSQVTMMFWYRQQPGQSLTLIATANQGSEATYESGFVIDKFPISRPNLTFSTLTVSNMSPEDSSIYLCSVEARGLFQQYFGPGTRLLVL.

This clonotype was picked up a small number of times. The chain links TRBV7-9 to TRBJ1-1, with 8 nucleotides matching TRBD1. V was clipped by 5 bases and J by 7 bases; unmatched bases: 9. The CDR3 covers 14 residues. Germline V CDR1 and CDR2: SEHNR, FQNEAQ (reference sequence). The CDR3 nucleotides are TGTGCCAGCAGCGGGGGACAGGCGTTAAATGAAGCTTTCTTT. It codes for CASSGGQALNEAFF. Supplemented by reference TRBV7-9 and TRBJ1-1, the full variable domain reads DTGVSQNPRHKITKRGQNVTFRCDPISEHNRLYWYRQTLGQGPEFLTYFQNEAQLEKSRLLSDRFSAERPKGSFSTLEIQRTEQGDSAMYLCASSGGQALNEAFFGQGTRLTVV.

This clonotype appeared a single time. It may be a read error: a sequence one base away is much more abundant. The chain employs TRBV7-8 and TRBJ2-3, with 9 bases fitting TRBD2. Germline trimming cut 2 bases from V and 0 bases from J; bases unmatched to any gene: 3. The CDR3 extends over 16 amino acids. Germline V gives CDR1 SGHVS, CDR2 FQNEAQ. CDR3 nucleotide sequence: TGTGCCAGCAGCTTAATGCTAGCGGGAAGCACAGATACGCAGTATTTT. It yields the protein CASSLMLAGSTDTQYF.

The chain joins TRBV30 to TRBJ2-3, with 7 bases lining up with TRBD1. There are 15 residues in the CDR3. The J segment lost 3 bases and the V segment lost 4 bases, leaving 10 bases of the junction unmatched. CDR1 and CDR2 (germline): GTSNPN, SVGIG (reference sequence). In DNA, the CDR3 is TGTGCCTGGACGCTCACAGGGGTCGAGACAGATACGCAGTATTTT. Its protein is CAWTLTGVETDTQYF.

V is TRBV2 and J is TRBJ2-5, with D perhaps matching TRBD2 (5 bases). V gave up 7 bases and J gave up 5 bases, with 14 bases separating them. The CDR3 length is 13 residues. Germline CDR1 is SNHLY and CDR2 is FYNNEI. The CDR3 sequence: CASTPVTGETQYF. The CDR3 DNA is TGTGCCAGCACCCCAGTGACGGGGGAGACCCAGTACTTC.

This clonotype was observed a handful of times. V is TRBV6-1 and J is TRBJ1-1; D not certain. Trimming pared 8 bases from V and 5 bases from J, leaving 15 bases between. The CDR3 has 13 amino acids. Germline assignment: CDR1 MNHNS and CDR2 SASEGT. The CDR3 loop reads CASDSRWGTEAFF. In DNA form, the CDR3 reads TGTGCCAGCGATTCGAGGTGGGGAACTGAAGCTTTCTTT.

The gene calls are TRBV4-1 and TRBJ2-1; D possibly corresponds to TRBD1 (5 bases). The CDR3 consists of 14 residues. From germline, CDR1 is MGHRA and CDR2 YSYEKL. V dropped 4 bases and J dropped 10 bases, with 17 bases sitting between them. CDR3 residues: CASSRTGPSNEQFF. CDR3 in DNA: TGCGCCAGCAGCCGTACAGGACCGTCCAACGAGCAGTTCTTC.